This entry describes one TCR beta chain. No antigen is known for it. Per-nucleotide qualities are absent, and no much larger clonotype sits a single base away. The germline V gene (reference sequence) sets CDR1 to LGHDT and CDR2 to YNNKEL. V loses 3 bases at its end and J loses 4 bases; junction bases beyond the gene matches: 8. From the cysteine through the phenylalanine, the CDR3 covers 17 amino acids. Here the CDR3 DNA is all that survives: 51 bases in frame from base 1. This record belongs to a study of blood T cell repertoires in COVID-19 (dated by TCRdb to 2020 to 2021). Study-level background: Samples covering the acute and convalescent phases of COVID-19 were provided by collaborators in the United States, Italy and Spain. The prospective study material was composed of cDNA or gDNA derived from T cells, B-cell-depleted T cells, or PBMCs. The dataset comprised deeply sampled blood TCRbeta repertoires from subjects exposed to, actively infected with, or recovered from COVID-19. The repertoires were released in a freely available public database intended as a resource for research on the immune response to SARS-CoV-2. The samples were drawn from two sources: the first 160 participants of the ongoing ImmuneRACE study, and about 1,300 subjects contributed by 6 global collaborators. The sample metadata nearly always contained a de-identified subject ID, COVID-19 status, age in years and sex. Where available, HLA class I and class II types were obtained from metadata supplied by the sample provider rather than from assay-based typing.

TCRbeta CDR3 regions were amplified from genomic DNA by means of the immunoSEQ Assay, a bias-controlled multiplex PCR. Turning to the authors' computational methods: Nucleated cell counts per sample were estimated from amplification of reference gene primers within the assay. To quantify the absolute abundance of each unique TCRbeta CDR3 rearrangement, sequence reads were collapsed and filtered. Productive Simpson clonality was computed per sample as the square root of Simpson's diversity index over productive rearrangements. TCRdb took over this immuneACCESS table, retaining in-frame rearrangements with V and J assigned. Such tables are incomplete; in checked studies, under half of the missing clones stem from an unresolved V gene, and the remainder is unexplained. V and J calls and clone size are those listed in that table; D and trimming were worked out from the DNA. The sample contains about 340,000 clones, more than 70% of them found a single time. The top ten clones comprise 2.5% to 3% of the sample.

Whole blood was collected in K2EDTA tubes by collaborating institutions according to the institutions' own protocols. For TCRbeta analysis, collaborator samples were shipped as frozen whole blood, as isolated PBMCs, or as DNA extracted from either sample type. Study-wide findings and limitations: The quantity of clinical and demographic metadata differed by source and by participant and was supplied without curation.

The material sequenced was peripheral blood. Recombination joined TRBV3-1 (or the pseudogene TRBV3-2) with TRBJ2-2; TRBD2 fits 10 bases in the junction. The clonotype was recovered from a man younger than 40 with active or convalescent COVID-19. The CDR3 region: CASSQAPSGSPTGELFF. The DNA sequence follows: TGTGCCAGCAGCCAGGCCCCTAGCGGGAGTCCCACCGGGGAGCTGTTTTTT.